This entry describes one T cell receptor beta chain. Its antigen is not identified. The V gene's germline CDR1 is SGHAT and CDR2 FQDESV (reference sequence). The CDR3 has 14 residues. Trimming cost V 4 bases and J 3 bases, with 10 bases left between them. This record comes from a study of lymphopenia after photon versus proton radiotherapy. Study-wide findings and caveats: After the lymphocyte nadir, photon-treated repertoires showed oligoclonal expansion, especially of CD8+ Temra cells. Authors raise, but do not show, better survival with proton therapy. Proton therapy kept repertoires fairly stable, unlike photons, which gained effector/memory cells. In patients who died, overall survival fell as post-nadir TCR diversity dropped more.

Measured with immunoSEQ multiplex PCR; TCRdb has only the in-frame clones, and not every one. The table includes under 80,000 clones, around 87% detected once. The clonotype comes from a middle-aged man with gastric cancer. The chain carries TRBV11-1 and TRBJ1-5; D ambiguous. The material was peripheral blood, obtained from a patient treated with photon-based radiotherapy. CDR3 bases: TGTGCCAGCAGCTCATCCGGGAACAATCAGCCCCAGCATTTT. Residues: CASSSSGNNQPQHF.